The rows below give T cell receptor beta chains drawn from one sample of a study of cytomegalovirus exposure and HLA in healthy donors. Measured with immunoSEQ multiplex PCR; TCRdb has only the in-frame clones, and not every one. The sample lists 150,000 to 200,000 clones, about 72% occurring once. The sequencing sample was made of PBMCs. These receptor sequences come from a girl between 5 and 17 years old in good health and CMV-seronegative. Both conserved end residues are part of each CDR3. A D gene is named only where the DNA matches it firmly. Rows may omit the clone size; those that give it use once, few, many or a size class.

v_call	j_call	clone_size	d_call	cdr3_aa	cdr3_nt
TRBV5-1	TRBJ2-7	NA	TRBD1	CASSLVGTGDYEQYF	TGCGCCAGCAGCTTGGTAGGGACAGGGGACTACGAGCAGTACTTC
TRBV7-8	TRBJ2-2	NA	NA	CASKYREGSGELFF	TGTGCCAGCAAATACAGGGAAGGTAGCGGGGAGCTGTTTTTT
TRBV27	TRBJ1-1	NA	NA	CASSPGNPEAFF	TGTGCCAGCAGCCCCGGGAACCCTGAAGCTTTCTTT
TRBV19	TRBJ1-1	NA	NA	CASSIVEGVGTEAFF	TGTGCCAGTAGTATCGTTGAGGGAGTCGGCACTGAAGCTTTCTTT
TRBV9	TRBJ2-2	NA	TRBD2	CASSVLGLAGADGELFF	TGTGCCAGCAGCGTGTTGGGGCTAGCGGGGGCGGACGGGGAGCTGTTTTTT
TRBV4-1	TRBJ1-2	NA	TRBD1	CASSQVRNQVGTGEDYGYTF	TGCGCCAGCAGCCAGGTCCGTAACCAAGTTGGGACAGGGGAAGACTATGGCTACACCTTC
TRBV15	TRBJ1-2	NA	NA	CATSTLPGGLLFGYTF	TGTGCCACCAGCACCCTGCCCGGGGGGCTATTATTTGGCTACACCTTC
TRBV19	TRBJ1-3	NA	NA	CASSMYISSGNTIYF	TGTGCCAGTAGTATGTACATTTCCTCTGGAAACACCATATATTTT
TRBV6-5	TRBJ2-5	NA	NA	CASSSDYRQETQYF	TGTGCCAGCAGCTCGGACTATCGCCAAGAGACCCAGTACTTC
TRBV6-5	TRBJ1-1	NA	TRBD1	CATQRQGDTEAFF	TGTGCCACCCAGCGGCAGGGGGACACTGAAGCTTTCTTT
TRBV25-1	TRBJ1-4	NA	NA	CASQRSGGNEKLFF	TGTGCCAGCCAGAGGTCCGGCGGGAATGAAAAACTGTTTTTT
TRBV5-6	TRBJ2-3	NA	NA	CASSSSSGTQYF	TGTGCCAGCAGCTCTTCGAGCGGTACGCAGTATTTT
TRBV5-6	TRBJ2-5	NA	TRBD2	CASSLVSSAGEAQYF	TGTGCCAGCAGCTTGGTGTCGTCCGCGGGGGAGGCCCAGTACTTC
TRBV2	TRBJ2-1	NA	NA	CASSEQYNEQFF	TGTGCCAGCAGTGAGCAGTACAATGAGCAGTTCTTC
TRBV5-6	TRBJ1-6	NA	TRBD1	CASSLLGDRTSPGYSPLHF	TGTGCCAGCAGCTTGTTGGGGGACAGGACTTCCCCAGGATATTCACCCCTCCACTTT
TRBV20-1	TRBJ1-1	NA	NA	CSVFGVFSAFF	TGCAGTGTGTTCGGGGTGTTTTCGGCTTTCTTT
TRBV30	TRBJ1-1	NA	NA	CAWSRGEGRNTEAFF	TGTGCCTGGAGCAGAGGCGAAGGTCGTAACACTGAAGCTTTCTTT
TRBV14	TRBJ1-3	NA	TRBD1	CASSHRDRGLSGNTIYF	TGTGCCAGCAGCCACCGGGACAGGGGGCTTTCTGGGAACACCATATATTTT
TRBV30	TRBJ2-2	NA	TRBD1	CAWDVPGQGNTGELFF	TGTGCCTGGGACGTACCGGGACAGGGGAACACCGGGGAGCTGTTTTTT
TRBV20-1	TRBJ1-1	NA	NA	CSATLLSEGFF	TGCAGTGCTACTCTTTTATCTGAGGGTTTCTTT
TRBV5-1	TRBJ2-7	few	TRBD1	CASSLTGGVRPYF	TGCGCCAGCAGCTTGACAGGGGGAGTACGCCCGTACTTC
TRBV2	TRBJ2-5	NA	NA	CASKKGETQYF	TGTGCCAGCAAAAAGGGGGAGACCCAGTACTTC
TRBV7-9	TRBJ2-2	NA	TRBD1	CASSHGTELTGELFF	TGTGCCAGCAGCCACGGGACAGAGCTCACCGGGGAGCTGTTTTTT
TRBV21-1	TRBJ1-6	NA	NA	CASSKAGDRRAGSPLHF	TGTGCCAGCAGCAAAGCTGGGGACAGGCGAGCCGGTTCACCCCTCCACTTT
TRBV7-6	TRBJ2-1	NA	NA	CASSSRNSYNEQFF	TGTGCCAGCAGCTCTCGTAACTCCTACAATGAGCAGTTCTTC
TRBV19	TRBJ1-5	once	NA	CASSTGLNQPQHF	TGTGCCAGCTCTACAGGGTTGAATCAGCCCCAGCATTTT
TRBV4-2	TRBJ2-1	NA	TRBD1	CASSRPPTGGYNEQFF	TGTGCCAGCAGCCGGCCCCCTACAGGGGGGTACAATGAGCAGTTCTTC
TRBV6-4	TRBJ1-6	NA	TRBD1	CASSPGQSANSPLHF	TGTGCCAGCAGCCCGGGACAGTCGGCTAATTCACCCCTCCACTTT
TRBV19	TRBJ2-6	NA	TRBD1	CASSRDRGMSGANVLTF	TGTGCCAGTAGTAGGGACAGGGGAATGTCTGGGGCCAACGTCCTGACTTTC
TRBV7-2	TRBJ1-5	NA	TRBD1	CASSIQDRGEEPQHF	TGTGCCAGCAGCATACAGGACAGGGGCGAGGAGCCCCAGCATTTT
TRBV2	TRBJ1-2	NA	TRBD1	CASLGQVINYGYTF	TGTGCCAGCCTAGGACAGGTGATTAACTATGGCTACACCTTC
TRBV6-6	TRBJ2-1	few	TRBD1	CASSWTGDYNEQFF	TGTGCCAGCAGTTGGACAGGTGACTACAATGAGCAGTTCTTC
TRBV27	TRBJ2-6	NA	NA	CASTIFTGFGANVLTF	TGTGCCAGCACTATCTTTACAGGGTTCGGGGCCAACGTCCTGACTTTC
TRBV4-1	TRBJ1-1	NA	NA	CASSQDQGSMNTEAFF	TGCGCCAGCAGCCAAGACCAGGGTAGCATGAACACTGAAGCTTTCTTT
TRBV5-1	TRBJ2-7	NA	TRBD1	CASSSGTGIYEQYF	TGCGCCAGCAGCTCAGGGACAGGAATCTACGAGCAGTACTTC
TRBV5-4	TRBJ2-3	NA	TRBD2	CASKEELAVTDTQYF	TGTGCCAGCAAGGAGGAACTAGCGGTAACAGATACGCAGTATTTT
TRBV9	TRBJ1-6	few	NA	CASSAETAGSPLHF	TGTGCCAGCAGCGCCGAGACAGCGGGATCACCCCTCCACTTT
TRBV6-6	TRBJ2-2	few	NA	CASSPNTGELFF	TGTGCCAGCAGTCCTAACACCGGGGAGCTGTTTTTT
TRBV11-2	TRBJ1-1	NA	NA	CASSTGDGTEAFF	TGTGCCAGCAGCACGGGGGATGGCACTGAAGCTTTCTTT
TRBV7-9	TRBJ1-2	NA	TRBD1	CASSLMPQGAWDGYTF	TGTGCCAGCAGCTTAATGCCCCAGGGGGCCTGGGATGGCTACACCTTC
TRBV6-1	TRBJ1-3	NA	TRBD1	CASSDRQGTGNTIYF	TGTGCCAGCAGTGACAGACAGGGCACTGGAAACACCATATATTTT
TRBV7-9	TRBJ2-5	NA	NA	CASSSSVQETQYF	TGTGCCAGCAGCTCTAGCGTCCAAGAGACCCAGTACTTC
TRBV9	TRBJ2-1	NA	NA	CASSARPTGEQFF	TGTGCCAGCAGCGCTAGACCCACCGGGGAGCAGTTCTTC
TRBV9	TRBJ2-7	NA	NA	CASSGGASYEQYF	TGTGCCAGCAGCGGTGGGGCCTCCTACGAGCAGTACTTC